Shown below are 24 T cell receptor beta chains from a single sample sequenced in a study of blood T cell repertoires in COVID-19. Profiled with immunoSEQ multiplex PCR; TCRdb holds only in-frame clones, not every one. The data hold under 200,000 clones, with 80% to 90% observed a single time. Sequenced input: peripheral blood. Source of these receptors: a man aged 60-69 years with acute or convalescent COVID-19.

This clone was observed a few times. V and J are TRBV27 and TRBJ1-3; 7 bases match TRBD1. This CDR3 comprises 17 residues. The V and J ends lost 5 bases and 4 bases, in that order; junction bases with no gene match: 14. Germline CDR1 reads MNHEY; CDR2 reads SMNVEV (reference sequence). CDR3 in amino acids: CASSPLAPGQAGNTIYF. DNA for the CDR3: TGTGCCAGCAGTCCCCTGGCCCCCGGACAGGCGGGAAACACCATATATTTT.

The chain links TRBV7-3 to TRBJ2-7, with 8 nucleotides matching TRBD1. Germline CDR1 reads SGHTA; CDR2 reads FQGTGA. V was clipped by 5 bases and J by 1 base; unmatched bases: 7. The CDR3 length is 15 residues. The DNA for the CDR3 is TGTGCCAGCAGCCTCGCAGGGGGCGGATCCTACGAGCAGTACTTC. This codes for CASSLAGGGSYEQYF. Based on the CDR3 plus reference TRBV7-3 and TRBJ2-7, the full variable domain is GAGVSQTPSNKVTEKGKYVELRCDPISGHTALYWYRQSLGQGPEFLIYFQGTGAADDSGLPNDRFFAVRPEGSVSTLKIQRTERGDSAVYLCASSLAGGGSYEQYFGPGTRLTVT.

The rearrangement joins TRBV28 to TRBJ1-1, with D perhaps matching TRBD1 (5 bases). Germline V gene lookup returns CDR1 MDHEN and CDR2 SYDVKM. The V end lost 3 bases, the J end lost 0 bases, and 11 bases lay between the germline ends. The length of the CDR3 is 15 residues. CDR3 sequence (DNA): TGTGCCAGCAGTTTGCTCGACAGTGTGAACACTGAAGCTTTCTTT. It encodes CASSLLDSVNTEAFF. The full variable domain, rest sourced from reference TRBV28 and TRBJ1-1, is DVKVTQSSRYLVKRTGEKVFLECVQDMDHENMFWYRQDPGLGLRLIYFSYDVKMKEKGDIPEGYSVSREKKERFSLILESASTNQTSMYLCASSLLDSVNTEAFFGQGTRLTVV.

This chain connects TRBV7-2 to TRBJ2-1, with D maybe TRBD2 (5 bases). The CDR3 has 15 amino acids. The germline V gene has CDR1 SGHTA and CDR2 FQGNSA. V shed 5 bases and J shed 1 base, with 12 bases lying between them. CDR3 nucleotides: TGTGCCAGCAGCGTTTGGACTGGTTCCTACAATGAGCAGTTCTTC. Encoded protein: CASSVWTGSYNEQFF.

The gene calls are TRBV24-1 and TRBJ2-3, with TRBD1 identical over 7 bases. This CDR3 has 16 amino acids. CDR1 is KGHDR, CDR2 SFDVKD, per germline. Trimming at V came to 3 bases and at J to 0 bases, leaving 5 bases not matched to a gene. This chain's CDR3 is CATSDVDRASTDTQYF. In DNA, the CDR3 is TGTGCCACCAGTGATGTCGACAGGGCCAGCACAGATACGCAGTATTTT.

V usage is TRBV2 and J usage is TRBJ1-5, with a possible D match to TRBD1 (6 bases). CDR3 size: 14 residues. V lost 5 bases and J lost 6, with 14 bases in between. Germline V CDR1 and CDR2: SNHLY, FYNNEI. The DNA of the CDR3 is TGTGCCAGCAGTCCCCAGGGGTCGCCTCAGCCCCAGCATTTT. Protein sequence: CASSPQGSPQPQHF.

A word on this clone: Other DNA variants within this sample encode the same CDR3. The V call is TRBV19, the J call TRBJ1-5; D is undetermined. Germline values: CDR1 LNHDA, CDR2 SQIVND (reference sequence). Deletions cut 2 bases from V and 4 bases from J, with 6 bases between. This CDR3 region has 13 residues. CDR3: CASSILANQPQHF. The CDR3 bases are TGTGCCAGTAGTATATTGGCTAATCAGCCCCAGCATTTT.

The V gene is TRBV29-1, the J gene TRBJ1-1; no clear D gene. Germline V gene data show CDR1 as SQVTM and CDR2 as ANQGSEA. The V end was cut by 6 bases, the J end by 0 bases, with 14 bases between. The CDR3 length is 14 residues. CDR3 nucleotide sequence: TGCAGCGTCAGACGGGAGGTCATGAACACTGAAGCTTTCTTT. Amino acids: CSVRREVMNTEAFF. The full variable domain, in which reference TRBV29-1 and TRBJ1-1 provide the parts outside the CDR3, is SAVISQKPSRDICQRGTSLTIQCQVDSQVTMMFWYRQQPGQSLTLIATANQGSEATYESGFVIDKFPISRPNLTFSTLTVSNMSPEDSSIYLCSVRREVMNTEAFFGQGTRLTVV.

The CDR3 reads CASRESSYNEQFF. The CDR3 DNA follows: TGTGCCAGCCGAGAGAGCTCCTACAATGAGCAGTTCTTC. This chain uses TRBV27 with TRBJ2-1; no definite D call. This CDR3 is built from 13 residues. Germline V gene sequence: CDR1 MNHEY, CDR2 SMNVEV (reference sequence). Trimming stripped 8 bases from V and 0 bases from J, with 8 bases between.

The genes are TRBV30 and TRBJ1-2; D not resolved. The CDR3 is 11 amino acids. V was cut by 5 bases and J by 6 bases, with 10 bases left in between. CDR1 GTSNPN and CDR2 SVGIG come from the germline V gene (reference sequence). In nucleotides, the CDR3 is TGTGCCTGGTACCAGATCGATGGCTACACCTTC. Translating gives CAWYQIDGYTF.

The J gene is TRBJ1-3, the V gene TRBV7-9, with 9 positions matching TRBD1. Germline lookup yields CDR1 SEHNR and CDR2 FQNEAQ (reference sequence). The CDR3 is 15 residues long. The J segment lost 0 bases and the V segment lost 7 bases, leaving 4 bases of the junction unmatched. For the CDR3, the DNA is TGTGCCAGCAACAAGGACAGGGGCTCTGGAAACACCATATATTTT. As protein: CASNKDRGSGNTIYF.

This clone appeared a single time. The chain is built from TRBV6-5 and TRBJ1-1, with D possibly being TRBD1 (6 bases). The germline gives CDR1 MNHEY, CDR2 SVGAGI. The CDR3 runs to 12 residues. Trimming shortened V by 6 bases and J by 10 bases, and 15 bases separated the two germline ends. This chain's CDR3 is CASSPPTGPAFF. CDR3 DNA: TGTGCCAGCAGCCCCCCCACAGGGCCAGCTTTCTTT.

The genes are TRBV7-2 and TRBJ2-1, with 8 bases fitting TRBD1. CDR1 is SGHTA, CDR2 FQGNSA, per germline. The trim removed 4 bases at V and 7 bases at J, leaving 6 bases unmatched. CDR3 size: 14 residues. The CDR3 region has the DNA TGTGCCAGCAGCTCGAGGACAGGGTGGAATGAGCAGTTCTTC. Amino acid sequence: CASSSRTGWNEQFF.

The chain links TRBV28 to TRBJ1-4, with 9 positions matching TRBD1. Trimming took 10 bases from V and 6 from J; bases not matched to a gene: 6. Germline V CDR1 and CDR2: MDHEN, SYDVKM. The CDR3 loop spans 13 amino acids. This CDR3 reads CANTTGGYEKLFF. For the CDR3, the DNA is TGTGCCAACACCACAGGGGGCTATGAAAAACTGTTTTTT.

This rearrangement joins TRBV10-1 to TRBJ2-1, with 11 positions matching TRBD1. V lost 2 bases, J lost 9 bases, and 3 bases stayed unmatched. The CDR3 covers 14 residues. Germline assignment: CDR1 WNHNN and CDR2 SYGVQD (reference sequence). This CDR3 reads CASSEPGTGGEQFF. CDR3 sequence (DNA): TGCGCCAGCAGTGAGCCCGGGACAGGGGGTGAGCAGTTCTTC.

This chain joins TRBV27 and TRBJ2-1; D call uncertain. The CDR3 extends over 11 amino acids. The ends were cut back, 5 bases at V and 9 bases at J, with 8 bases in the middle. CDR1 and CDR2 (germline): MNHEY, SMNVEV (reference sequence). The CDR3 sequence: CASSDGGEQFF. CDR3 bases: TGTGCCAGCAGTGATGGCGGTGAGCAGTTCTTC.

The chain couples TRBV28 to TRBJ2-7; D not resolved. V shed 6 bases and J shed 0 bases, with 12 bases lying between them. Germline V gene lookup returns CDR1 MDHEN and CDR2 SYDVKM. This CDR3 spans 14 amino acids. As DNA, the CDR3 is TGTGCCAGCAGCCGAATAAGTAGCTCCTACGAGCAGTACTTC. This translates into CASSRISSSYEQYF.

The V gene is TRBV27, the J gene TRBJ2-7; possible D gene TRBD2, 6 bases. The CDR3 sequence is 14 residues long. Germline loops: CDR1 MNHEY, CDR2 SMNVEV (reference sequence). V shed 4 bases and J shed 1 base, with 11 bases lying between them. The CDR3 region is CASSYREFSYEQYF. In DNA, the CDR3 is TGTGCCAGCAGTTACCGGGAGTTTTCCTACGAGCAGTACTTC.

This sequence joins TRBV9 and TRBJ2-3; unclear D gene. Germline lookup yields CDR1 SGDLS and CDR2 YYNGEE. The V end lost 3 bases, the J end lost 6 bases, and 14 bases lay between the germline ends. CDR3 size: 14 residues. As DNA, the CDR3 is TGTGCCAGCAGCGCCAGCGCCGAGCTCGATACGCAGTATTTT. It yields the protein CASSASAELDTQYF.

This sequence joins TRBV7-9 and TRBJ2-7; 9 bases agree with TRBD2. There are 16 residues in the CDR3. Germline lookup yields CDR1 SEHNR and CDR2 FQNEAQ (reference sequence). J gave up 5 bases and V 5 bases, and 13 bases lay outside the gene matches. The CDR3 spells CASSRLVAGDLNEQYF. As DNA, the CDR3 is TGTGCCAGCAGCCGTCTTGTAGCGGGAGATTTAAACGAGCAGTACTTC. Based on the CDR3 plus reference TRBV7-9 and TRBJ2-7, the full variable domain is DTGVSQNPRHKITKRGQNVTFRCDPISEHNRLYWYRQTLGQGPEFLTYFQNEAQLEKSRLLSDRFSAERPKGSFSTLEIQRTEQGDSAMYLCASSRLVAGDLNEQYFGPGTRLTVT.

This chain connects TRBV13 to TRBJ2-1, with D maybe TRBD2 (6 bases). The CDR3 contains 15 residues. Germline V lookup: CDR1 PRHDT, CDR2 FYEKMQ (reference sequence). V was shortened by 5 bases and J by 4 bases, with 15 bases between the two germline ends. The CDR3 DNA follows: TGTGCCAGCAGCCCGGCGGGGTCGGAGTACAATGAGCAGTTCTTC. It translates to CASSPAGSEYNEQFF.

V is TRBV9 and J is TRBJ2-3; D is uncertain. The V end was cut by 3 bases, the J end by 4 bases, with 9 bases between. The length of the CDR3 is 13 residues. Looked up from germline, CDR1 is SGDLS and CDR2 is YYNGEE. CDR3 nucleotides: TGTGCCAGCAGCGGCAACTCTGCAGATACGCAGTATTTT. Its translation: CASSGNSADTQYF.

The J gene is TRBJ2-1, the V gene TRBV6-4, with D unclear. V lost 0 bases, J lost 3 bases, and 6 bases lay in between. The germline CDR1 and CDR2 sequences are MRHNA and SNTAGT. The CDR3 consists of 14 residues. The CDR3 loop is CASSDSGSYNEQFF. In DNA form, the CDR3 reads TGTGCCAGCAGTGACTCGGGCAGCTACAATGAGCAGTTCTTC.

This chain uses TRBV24-1 with TRBJ1-1, with a tentative D call TRBD1 (6 bases). This CDR3 has 11 residues. V shed 9 bases and J shed 10 bases, with 14 bases lying between them. Looked up from germline, CDR1 is KGHDR and CDR2 is SFDVKD. The CDR3: CATGNRDPAFF. In DNA form, the CDR3 reads TGTGCCACCGGAAACAGGGACCCAGCTTTCTTT.